A selection of T cell receptor beta chains follows, all from one sample in a study of blood T cell repertoires in COVID-19. The repertoire was sequenced with immunoSEQ multiplex PCR; TCRdb's copy has only in-frame clones and lacks some. The sample lists some 190,000 clones, roughly four fifths occurring once. The sample consisted of peripheral blood. The origin of the receptors is a woman aged 35 to 49 with COVID-19, enrolled during active disease. Each CDR3 is given with its conserved first and last residue.

>12|TRBV7-9|TRBJ2-7
CASTPTSYEQYF
>15|TRBV5-1|TRBJ2-7
CASSLGLAGGYEQYF
>15|TRBV7-2|TRBJ2-3
CASSASGASTDTQYF
>15|TRBV10-3|TRBJ2-2
CATRLAGPNTGELFF
>12|TRBV28|TRBJ1-2
CASSRGIYGYTF
>14|TRBV7-9|TRBJ2-1
CASSLGTKGNEQFF
>12|TRBV4-1|TRBJ1-1
CASSRGDTEAFF
>16|TRBV3-1/TRBV3-2|TRBJ2-7
CASSQPAGVNLYEQYF
>13|TRBV5-1|TRBJ1-1
CASSFVPGAEAFF
>16|TRBV2|TRBJ2-7
CASRGSGGHASDEQYF
>14|TRBV5-6|TRBJ2-1
CASSLGREIGEQFF
>16|TRBV18|TRBJ2-3
CASSPSEQGGGDTQYF
>13|TRBV6-5|TRBJ2-1
CASRDDYYNEQFF
>13|TRBV5-4|TRBJ1-1
CASFAEDYTEAFF
>13|TRBV2|TRBJ1-5
CASRGDSNQPQHF
>15|TRBV18|TRBJ1-1
CASSPGAWGNTEAFF
>15|TRBV18|TRBJ2-5
CASSLNSGKEETQYF
>12|TRBV7-9|TRBJ1-1
CASSLVEYEAFF
>16|TRBV19|TRBJ2-1
CASTPEAGGFYNEQFF
>16|TRBV9|TRBJ2-2
CASSVASASLAGELFF
>16|TRBV21-1|TRBJ2-1
CASSKESPARPQGQFF
>15|TRBV6-5|TRBJ2-5
CASRGVAGRKETQYF
>14|TRBV30|TRBJ1-1
CAGKPGDKNTEAFF
>13|TRBV30|TRBJ1-4
CAWRQLTGGKLFF
>13|TRBV11-2|TRBJ1-1
CASSLFFMEEAFF
>13|TRBV19|TRBJ1-5
CATGPRGDQPQHF
>14|TRBV7-7|TRBJ2-2
CASSTFLAAGELFF
>14|TRBV15|TRBJ1-5
CATNGWGDKQPQHF
>17|TRBV3-1/TRBV3-2|TRBJ2-1
CASSQVFTSGRANEQFF
>15|TRBV6-5|TRBJ1-2
CASRVTGDPNYGYTF
>16|TRBV28|TRBJ2-7
CASRRPGTGDSYEQYF
>16|TRBV19|TRBJ1-2
CASSFQPGQGRGGYTF
>13|TRBV7-9|TRBJ2-2
CASSTLVTGELFF